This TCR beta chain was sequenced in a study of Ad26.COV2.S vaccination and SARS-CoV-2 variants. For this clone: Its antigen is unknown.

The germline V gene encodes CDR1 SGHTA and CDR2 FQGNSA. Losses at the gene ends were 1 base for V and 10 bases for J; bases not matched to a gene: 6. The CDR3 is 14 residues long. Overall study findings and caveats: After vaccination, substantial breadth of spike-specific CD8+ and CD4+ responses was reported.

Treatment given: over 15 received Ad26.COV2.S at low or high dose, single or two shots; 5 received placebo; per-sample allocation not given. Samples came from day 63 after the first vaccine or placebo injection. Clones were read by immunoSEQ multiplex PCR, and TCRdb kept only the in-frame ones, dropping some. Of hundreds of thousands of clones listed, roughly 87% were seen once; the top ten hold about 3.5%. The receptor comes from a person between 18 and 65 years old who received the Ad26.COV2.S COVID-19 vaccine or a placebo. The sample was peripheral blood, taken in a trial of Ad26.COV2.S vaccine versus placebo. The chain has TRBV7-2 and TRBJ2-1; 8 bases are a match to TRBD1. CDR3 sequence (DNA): TGTGCCAGCAGCTTAGGATTAACAGGGGGAGAGCAGTTCTTC. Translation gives CASSLGLTGGEQFF.